This TCR beta chain was profiled in a study of shared clonotypes between healthy human individuals. Study results and limitations: Shared clonotypes across all four donors exceeded non-shared ones in generation probability. A few donors shared 5% to 5.5% of their naive CD4 clonotypes.

Only CD45RO-negative cells positively selected for CCR7 counted as naive CD8 cells, so terminally differentiated effector memory CD45RA+ cells were excluded. TCRdb keeps only in-frame clones here, not all; method: immunoSEQ multiplex PCR. The sample holds around 2,100,000 clones; just under 95% are singletons and the top ten take approximately 1.2%. Remarks on this clone: Its antigen is not known.

Sequencing input: naive CD8+ T cells sorted from blood. The TCR sequence derives from a man between 18 and 29 years old in good health.

The CDR3 sequence: CASSLWVPPYEQYF. DNA of the CDR3: TGTGCCAGCAGCTTGTGGGTTCCGCCTTACGAGCAGTACTTC. This chain links TRBV5-6 with TRBJ2-7; no clear D gene. This CDR3 is built from 14 residues. Germline V gene data show CDR1 as SGHDT and CDR2 as YYEEEE. Trimming stripped 1 base from V and 4 bases from J, with 12 bases between.